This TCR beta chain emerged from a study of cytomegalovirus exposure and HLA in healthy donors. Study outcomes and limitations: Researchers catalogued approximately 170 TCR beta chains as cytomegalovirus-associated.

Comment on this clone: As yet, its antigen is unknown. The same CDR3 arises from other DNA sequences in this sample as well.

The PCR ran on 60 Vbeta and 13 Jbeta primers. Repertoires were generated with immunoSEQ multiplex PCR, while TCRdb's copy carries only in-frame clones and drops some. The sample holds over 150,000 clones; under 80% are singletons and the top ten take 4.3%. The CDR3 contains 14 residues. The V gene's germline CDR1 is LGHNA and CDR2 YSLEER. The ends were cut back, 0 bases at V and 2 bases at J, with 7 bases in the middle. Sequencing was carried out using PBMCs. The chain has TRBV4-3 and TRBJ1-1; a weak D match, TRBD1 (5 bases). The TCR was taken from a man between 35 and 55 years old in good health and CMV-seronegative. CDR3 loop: CASSQDQGNTEAFF. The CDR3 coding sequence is TGCGCCAGCAGCCAAGATCAGGGAAACACTGAAGCTTTCTTT.